The rows below give T cell receptor beta chains drawn from one sample of a study of vaccination and CD4 T cells after COVID-19. No cognate antigen is known for these TCRs. Using its own MiXCR run on the PCR reads, TCRdb lists one record per CDR3 protein. The sample shows under 15,000 distinct CDR3 sequences, roughly half of them seen only once. Input material: CD4+ T cells from blood, cultured in vitro. Receptors were obtained from a human donor who had recovered from COVID-19. Each CDR3 is given with its conserved first and last residue. Fields, in order: clone size, V gene, CDR3 length, CDR3 protein. The size field is filled for only some rows; it gives once, few, many or a size class.

few,TRBV25-1,15,CASSGDFGSTDTQYF
few,TRBV7-2,13,CASSPSGTDGYTF
.,TRBV10-3,14,CAISDSYNTGELFF
few,TRBV19,14,CASSDRRGNQPQHF
few,TRBV7-3,13,CASSLFNGQPQHF
.,TRBV6-5,17,CASSYSGHGVKVYEQYF
.,TRBV10-2,14,CASSEPSSGNEQFF
large,TRBV12-3/TRBV12-4,11,CASSETDTQYF
.,TRBV7-8,15,CASSADGADNQPQHF
once,TRBV2,15,CASSAQGPNTGELFF
few,TRBV27,16,CASSFPRTSGANVLTF
.,TRBV7-3,13,CASSPPPFTEAFF
few,TRBV15,16,CATSRGPWGGGDRQYF
.,TRBV20-1,16,CSARGGLAASTDTQYF
.,TRBV5-4,14,CASSVDRGSNIQYF
once,TRBV5-4,13,CASSLGGTSEAFF
.,TRBV6-1,13,CASSSGESYEQYF
few,TRBV20-1,14,CSATSGGYTDTQYF
.,TRBV20-1,18,CSAIPLIGLAVSTDTQYF
.,TRBV12-3/TRBV12-4,14,CASSPDYSTDTQYF
few,TRBV7-2,14,CASSLGVNNQPQHF
few,TRBV6-4,13,CASSASGTDTQYF
.,TRBV7-9,15,CASNRGAGVNNEQFF
.,TRBV29-1,12,CSVHLGQETQYF
.,TRBV28,15,CASRSRRSSSYEQYF
.,TRBV12-3/TRBV12-4,12,CASSLSNTEAFF
.,TRBV5-4,15,CASRRSWGTPGTQYF
.,TRBV15,16,CATSRNPGQGGNTIYF
.,TRBV20-1,19,CSARDRDRGWVAGNQPQHF
few,TRBV7-9,13,CASTWGRGETQYF
few,TRBV27,14,CASSPQIGRYEQYF
.,TRBV7-8,17,CASSLVQGGMDTGELFF
.,TRBV7-9,12,CASSLTTTEAFF
once,TRBV20-1,15,CSASSPTGADTEAFF
few,TRBV7-6,15,CASSLCCRGPYEQYF
few,TRBV7-7,14,CASSLRREAGRQYF
few,TRBV20-1,14,CSVGEGRFNQPQHF
.,TRBV12-3/TRBV12-4,11,CASITRGRAFF
.,TRBV6-1,14,CASSESHEVYEQYF
few,TRBV6-1,15,CASSPRGGINYGYTF
once,TRBV11-3,16,CASSRIGTRDTNEQFF
.,TRBV18,14,CASSPSLYTGELFF
.,TRBV20-1,11,CSARLAYEQYF
.,TRBV7-6,16,CASSFTSGRAIGELFF
.,TRBV27,15,CASSPAGGEQTGYTF